Sequencing of this T cell receptor (beta chain) was carried out in a study of cytomegalovirus exposure and HLA in healthy donors. Study information: A prior analysis found about 110 million unique TCR beta sequences from some 190 million T cells. General study findings and limits: In a later analysis, TCR beta V- and J-gene trimming was associated with a missense DCLRE1C variant. In a later analysis, an Asian-associated ancestry cluster reportedly showed fewer N-insertions than the 666-donor mean. In vitro work confirmed that a few CMV-associated chains recognize CMV antigens.

Comments on this clone: The antigen is undetermined.

The PCR employed 60 Vbeta primers together with 13 Jbeta primers. Using immunoSEQ multiplex PCR, the repertoire was profiled, and TCRdb retains in-frame clones only, with some absent. The table shows some 140,000 clones, with around 79% occurring only once. The receptor was isolated from a man between 18 and 29 years old in good health and CMV-seronegative. The sequencing sample was made of PBMCs.

CDR3 sequence reads: CASLLCRYRDRGQPQHF. CDR3 DNA sequence: TGTGCCAGCTTACTCTGCCGCTACCGGGACAGGGGTCAGCCCCAGCATTTT. The chain combines TRBV27 with TRBJ1-5, with TRBD1 matching 10 bases. J lost 6 bases, V lost 8 bases, and 16 bases had no gene match. This CDR3 is 17 amino acids long. Germline assignment: CDR1 MNHEY and CDR2 SMNVEV (reference sequence).